The 15 T cell receptor beta chains given below trace back to one sample, sequenced in a study of T cell responses to AZD1222 COVID-19 vaccine. Assay: immunoSEQ multiplex PCR; the TCRdb copy retains only in-frame clones and omits some. The sample has approximately 140,000 clones, almost 95% seen once. The material was peripheral blood, obtained 28 days after the second AZD1222 dose. All receptors come from an adult who received the AZD1222 COVID-19 vaccine.

CDR3: CSVEVHRAYGYTF. The CDR3 nucleotides are TGCAGCGTTGAAGTACACAGGGCCTATGGCTACACCTTC. The chain links TRBV29-1 to TRBJ1-2, with D tentatively TRBD1 (6 bases). V lost 1 base and J 4 bases, leaving 10 bases between the germline ends. The CDR3 contains 13 residues. Looked up from germline, CDR1 is SQVTM and CDR2 is ANQGSEA.

The V and J genes are TRBV19 and TRBJ1-2, with D hard to call. The germline gives CDR1 LNHDA, CDR2 SQIVND (reference sequence). This CDR3 region has 13 residues. Between the trimmed V and J ends, which lost 3 bases and 3 bases, there was a span of 8 bases. CDR3 region: CASSMGNDYGYTF. CDR3 bases: TGTGCCAGTAGTATGGGGAACGACTATGGCTACACCTTC.

This clone was picked up a small number of times. The chain couples TRBV19 to TRBJ1-3; D ambiguous. CDR1 and CDR2 from the germline V gene are LNHDA and SQIVND (reference sequence). With 5 bases removed from V and 4 bases from J, the gap between germline ends came to 18 bases. The CDR3 consists of 16 residues. The CDR3 loop is CASSGPSGVQGNTIYF. For the CDR3, the DNA is TGTGCCAGTAGTGGTCCTTCTGGCGTTCAAGGAAACACCATATATTTT. The full variable domain, rest sourced from reference TRBV19 and TRBJ1-3, is DGGITQSPKYLFRKEGQNVTLSCEQNLNHDAMYWYRQDPGQGLRLIYYSQIVNDFQKGDIAEGYSVSREKKESFPLTVTSAQKNPTAFYLCASSGPSGVQGNTIYFGEGSWLTVV.

The genes are TRBV18 and TRBJ1-5; D unresolved. The CDR3 is 15 amino acids. From germline, CDR1 is KGHSH and CDR2 LQKENI. With 3 bases removed from V and 3 bases from J, the gap between germline ends came to 12 bases. In DNA form, the CDR3 reads TGTGCCAGCTCACCTGGGCAGTCCTTCAATCAGCCCCAGCATTTT. Its translation: CASSPGQSFNQPQHF.

The sample holds many counts of this clone. The rearrangement uses TRBV9 and TRBJ2-3; 7 positions match TRBD2. Germline V gene lookup returns CDR1 SGDLS and CDR2 YYNGEE. The CDR3 consists of 17 residues. V was clipped by 0 bases and J by 4 bases; unmatched bases: 11. The CDR3 loop reads CASSVEGEEGGPDTQYF. The CDR3 DNA sequence: TGTGCCAGCAGCGTAGAAGGTGAAGAGGGAGGGCCAGATACGCAGTATTTT.

The rearrangement uses TRBV30 and TRBJ1-5, with D tentatively TRBD1 (5 bases). The V gene lost 0 bases and the J gene lost 4 bases, with 7 bases spanning the gap. The CDR3 is made up of 13 amino acids. CDR1 and CDR2 (germline): GTSNPN, SVGIG (reference sequence). The CDR3 reads CAWSVQANQPQHF. In DNA form, the CDR3 reads TGTGCCTGGAGTGTACAGGCAAATCAGCCCCAGCATTTT.

This chain links TRBV2 with TRBJ1-1; the D gene is possibly TRBD1 (5 bases). This CDR3 region has 15 residues. Germline loops: CDR1 SNHLY, CDR2 FYNNEI. V gave up 5 bases and J gave up 1 base, with 14 bases separating them. The CDR3 DNA follows: TGTGCCAGCAGTCCCCGAAAGACAGAGAACACTGAAGCTTTCTTT. Translating it yields CASSPRKTENTEAFF.

V and J are TRBV25-1 and TRBJ1-6; D is unclear. CDR1 is MGHDK and CDR2 is SYGVNS in the germline V gene. The CDR3 has 15 residues. Between the trimmed V and J ends, which lost 4 bases and 7 bases, there was a span of 14 bases. CDR3 bases: TGTGCCAGCAGTGCCTCGGGAATGGAGAATTCACCCCTCCACTTT. Its protein product is CASSASGMENSPLHF.

The J gene is TRBJ1-6, the V gene TRBV5-4; tentatively, D is TRBD1 (5 bases). The CDR3 loop spans 15 amino acids. The ends were cut back, 4 bases at V and 0 bases at J, with 8 bases in the middle. The germline gives CDR1 SGHNT, CDR2 YYREEE (reference sequence). The CDR3 sequence is CASSPGGSYNSPLHF. The CDR3 bases are TGTGCCAGCAGCCCGGGGGGCTCCTATAATTCACCCCTCCACTTT.

The V call is TRBV6-5, the J call TRBJ2-3, with D maybe TRBD2 (6 bases). V dropped 4 bases and J dropped 5 bases, with 13 bases sitting between them. This CDR3 has 14 residues. Germline lookup yields CDR1 MNHEY and CDR2 SVGAGI. The CDR3 DNA sequence: TGTGCCAGCAGTTCAGCGGGTGGGCTAGATACGCAGTATTTT. This encodes CASSSAGGLDTQYF.

This chain joins TRBV7-9 and TRBJ1-3, with 12 bases matching TRBD1. The V segment lost 6 bases and the J segment 3 bases; nucleotides outside the gene matches: 9. Germline V gene lookup returns CDR1 SEHNR and CDR2 FQNEAQ (reference sequence). The CDR3 contains 17 residues. CDR3 in amino acids: CASSPRGQGARGNTIYF. CDR3 sequence (DNA): TGTGCCAGCAGTCCGCGGGGACAGGGGGCGCGTGGAAACACCATATATTTT.

V is TRBV12-3 or TRBV12-4 and J is TRBJ1-1; D ambiguous. The CDR3 contains 13 residues. Trimming removed 5 bases from V and 2 bases from J, with 9 bases in between. Written as DNA, the CDR3 is TGTGCCAGCAGTCCGGGCCGTAACACTGAAGCTTTCTTT. Its protein is CASSPGRNTEAFF.

This clone has a single count. The chain links TRBV11-2 to TRBJ2-1; 7 bases line up with TRBD2. V lost 1 base to trimming and J lost 6 bases; unmatched junction nucleotides: 15. CDR3 length: 18 amino acids. The germline CDR1 and CDR2 sequences are SGHAT and FQNNGV. The CDR3 sequence is CASSLVASFGEGSNEQFF. The CDR3, as DNA: TGTGCCAGCAGCTTAGTGGCGAGCTTTGGGGAGGGTAGCAATGAGCAGTTCTTC. Full variable domain (missing parts from reference TRBV11-2 and TRBJ2-1): EAGVAQSPRYKIIEKRQSVAFWCNPISGHATLYWYQQILGQGPKLLIQFQNNGVVDDSQLPKDRFSAERLKGVDSTLKIQPAKLEDSAVYLCASSLVASFGEGSNEQFFGPGTRLTVL.

This clone was observed a few times. This chain connects TRBV19 to TRBJ2-4; tentative D call: TRBD1 (5 bases). The V gene's germline CDR1 is LNHDA and CDR2 SQIVND (reference sequence). The CDR3 sequence is 18 residues long. The V gene lost 3 bases and the J gene lost 0 bases, with 18 bases spanning the gap. This CDR3 reads CASSIQGSNRLAKNIQYF. The CDR3 DNA reads as TGTGCCAGTAGTATTCAGGGCTCGAACCGGCTAGCCAAAAACATTCAGTACTTC.

This chain links TRBV28 with TRBJ1-3; no reliable D call. The V end lost 4 bases, the J end lost 4 bases, and 20 bases lay between the germline ends. CDR3 length: 17 amino acids. CDR1 and CDR2 (germline): MDHEN, SYDVKM. CDR3 amino acids: CASSSPIFDLTGNTIYF. The CDR3 DNA reads TGTGCCAGCAGTTCCCCCATCTTCGACCTCACGGGAAACACCATATATTTT.